The present T cell receptor (beta chain) was sequenced within a study of cytomegalovirus exposure and HLA in healthy donors. CDR1 is SGHRS, CDR2 YFSETQ, per germline. This CDR3 spans 15 amino acids. V shed 4 bases, J shed 1 base, and the junction held 6 bases outside the gene matches. Study results and limitations: TCR beta chains numbering more than 150 were designated cytomegalovirus-associated. In vitro testing confirmed a few CMV-associated chains as specific for CMV antigens.

A multiplex PCR was run with 60 Vbeta primers and 13 Jbeta primers. Some clones are missing from TCRdb's copy, which holds only in-frame ones; the method was immunoSEQ multiplex PCR. The sample includes over 150,000 clones, 80% seen only once; the top ten take 0.5% to 0.8%. Regarding this clone: Its specificity is not known.

Material: PBMCs. The chain uses TRBV5-1 and TRBJ2-3; 7 bases are a match to TRBD2. The source of this sequence is a boy younger than 18 in good health and CMV-seronegative. CDR3 coding DNA: TGCGCCAGCAGCGAGACTAGCCTAGGCACAGATACGCAGTATTTT. It specifies CASSETSLGTDTQYF.